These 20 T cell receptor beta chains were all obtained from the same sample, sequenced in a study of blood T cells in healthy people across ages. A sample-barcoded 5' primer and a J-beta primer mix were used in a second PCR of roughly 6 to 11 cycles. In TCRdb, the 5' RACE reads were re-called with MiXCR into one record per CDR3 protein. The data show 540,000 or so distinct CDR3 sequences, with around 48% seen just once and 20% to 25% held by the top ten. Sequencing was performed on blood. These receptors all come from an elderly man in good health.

CDR3 sequence: CSVGAAVQETQYF. DNA for the CDR3: TGCAGCGTTGGGGCAGCTGTACAAGAGACCCAGTACTTC. This chain joins TRBV29-1 and TRBJ2-5; no reliable D call. V was clipped by 4 bases and J by 2 bases, with 11 bases between them. Germline CDR1 reads SQVTM; CDR2 reads ANQGSEA. The CDR3 contains 13 residues.

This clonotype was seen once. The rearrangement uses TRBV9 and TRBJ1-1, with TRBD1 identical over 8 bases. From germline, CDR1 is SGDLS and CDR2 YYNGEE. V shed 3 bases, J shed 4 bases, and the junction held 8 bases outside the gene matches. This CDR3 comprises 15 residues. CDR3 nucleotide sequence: TGTGCCAGCAGCGGCTTCGGACAGGGCGGCACTGAAGCTTTCTTT. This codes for CASSGFGQGGTEAFF.

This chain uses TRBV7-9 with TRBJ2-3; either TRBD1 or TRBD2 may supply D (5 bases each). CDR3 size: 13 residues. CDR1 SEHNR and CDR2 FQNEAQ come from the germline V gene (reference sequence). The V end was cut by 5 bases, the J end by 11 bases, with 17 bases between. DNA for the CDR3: TGTGCCAGCAGCCTCCGGGACCCCCAGTGGCAGTATTTT. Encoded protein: CASSLRDPQWQYF.

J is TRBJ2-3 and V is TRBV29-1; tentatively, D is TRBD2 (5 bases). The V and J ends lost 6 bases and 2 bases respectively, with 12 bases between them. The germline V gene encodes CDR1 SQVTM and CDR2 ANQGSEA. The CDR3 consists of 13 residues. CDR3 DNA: TGCAGCGTCCTCGGGATTCTCACAGATACGCAGTATTTT. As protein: CSVLGILTDTQYF.

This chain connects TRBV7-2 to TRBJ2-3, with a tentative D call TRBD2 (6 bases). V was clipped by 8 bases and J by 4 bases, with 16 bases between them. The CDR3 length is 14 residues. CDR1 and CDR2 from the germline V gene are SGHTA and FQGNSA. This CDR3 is CASQAGGIPDTQYF. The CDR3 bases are TGTGCCAGCCAAGCGGGCGGGATCCCAGATACGCAGTATTTT.

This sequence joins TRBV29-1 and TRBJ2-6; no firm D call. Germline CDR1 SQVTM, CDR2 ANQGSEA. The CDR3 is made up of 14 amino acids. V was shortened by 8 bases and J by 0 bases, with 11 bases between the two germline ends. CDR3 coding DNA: TGCAGCACCACAGAGGCCTCTGGGGCCAACGTCCTGACTTTC. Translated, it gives CSTTEASGANVLTF.

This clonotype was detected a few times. CDR3 nucleotides: TGCGCCAGCAGCTTTGGGACAGGGTCCGATGAGCAGTTCTTC. Translating it yields CASSFGTGSDEQFF. The chain carries TRBV5-1 and TRBJ2-1; 9 bases are a match to TRBD1. The CDR3 consists of 14 residues. Germline CDR1 is SGHRS and CDR2 is YFSETQ. J was trimmed by 8 bases and V by 2 bases; bases with no gene match: 5.

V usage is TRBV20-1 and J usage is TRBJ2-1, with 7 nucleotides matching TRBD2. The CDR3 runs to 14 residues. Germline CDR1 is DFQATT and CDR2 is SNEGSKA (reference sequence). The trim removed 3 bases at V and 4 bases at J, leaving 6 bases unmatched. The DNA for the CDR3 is TGCAGTGCTAGCAAGGCTAGCGGATACAATGAGCAGTTCTTC. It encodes CSASKASGYNEQFF.

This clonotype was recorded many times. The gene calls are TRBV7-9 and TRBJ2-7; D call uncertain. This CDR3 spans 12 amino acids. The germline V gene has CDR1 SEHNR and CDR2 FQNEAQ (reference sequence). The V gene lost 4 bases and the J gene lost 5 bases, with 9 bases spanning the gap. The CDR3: CASSSVGDEQYF. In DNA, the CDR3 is TGTGCCAGCAGCTCGGTTGGGGACGAGCAGTACTTC.

CDR3 in DNA: TGCGCCAGCAGCCCTAGCGGGAGCGGTTCAGATACGCAGTATTTT. The encoded protein is CASSPSGSGSDTQYF. The rearrangement uses TRBV5-1 and TRBJ2-3; 10 bases fit TRBD2. CDR1 SGHRS and CDR2 YFSETQ come from the germline V gene. This CDR3 region has 15 residues. V trimming: 4 bases; J trimming: 4 bases; junction bases outside the gene matches: 6.

The CDR3 DNA sequence: TGCGCCAGCAGCCAGTACCAGGGATCCTACGAGCAGTACTTC. Translating it yields CASSQYQGSYEQYF. The genes are TRBV4-3 and TRBJ2-7; D possibly corresponds to TRBD1 (5 bases). Looked up from germline, CDR1 is LGHNA and CDR2 is YSLEER. The CDR3 covers 14 residues. Trimming shortened V by 3 bases and J by 1 base, and 10 bases separated the two germline ends.

In nucleotides, the CDR3 is TGTGCCAGCAGCCAACCAGGAAGGTTCAATGAGCAGTTCTTC. As protein: CASSQPGRFNEQFF. V gene TRBV3-1 combines with J gene TRBJ2-1; D is undetermined. Trimming left V 2 bases short and J 6 bases short, with 11 bases between. The germline V gene encodes CDR1 LGHDT and CDR2 YNNKEL (reference sequence). The CDR3 covers 14 residues.

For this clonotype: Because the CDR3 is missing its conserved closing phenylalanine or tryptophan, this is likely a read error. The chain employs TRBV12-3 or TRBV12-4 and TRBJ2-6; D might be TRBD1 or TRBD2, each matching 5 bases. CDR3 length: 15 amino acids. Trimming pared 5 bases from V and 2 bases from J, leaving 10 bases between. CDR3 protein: CASSPRGPGANVLTY. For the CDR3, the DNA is TGTGCCAGCAGTCCAAGGGGACCTGGGGCCAACGTCCTGACTTAC.

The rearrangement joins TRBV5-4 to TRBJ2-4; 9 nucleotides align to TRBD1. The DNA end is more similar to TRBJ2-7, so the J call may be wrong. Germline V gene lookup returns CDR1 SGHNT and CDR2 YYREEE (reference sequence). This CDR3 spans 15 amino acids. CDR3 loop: CASSFGGQGSGEQYF. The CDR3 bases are TGTGCCAGCAGCTTTGGGGGACAGGGTTCTGGCGAGCAGTACTTC.

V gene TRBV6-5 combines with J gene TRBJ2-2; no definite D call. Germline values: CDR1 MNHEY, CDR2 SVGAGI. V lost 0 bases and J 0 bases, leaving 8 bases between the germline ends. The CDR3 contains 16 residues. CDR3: CASSYSVSANTGELFF. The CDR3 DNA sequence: TGTGCCAGCAGTTACTCGGTCAGCGCGAACACCGGGGAGCTGTTTTTT.

The CDR3, as DNA: TGCAGCGTTGAAGTGGGTTCTGGCTACACCTTC. Translated, it gives CSVEVGSGYTF. The chain carries TRBV29-1 and TRBJ1-2; D gene ambiguous. The germline CDR1 and CDR2 sequences are SQVTM and ANQGSEA. V gave up 1 base and J gave up 7 bases, with 7 bases separating them. The CDR3 runs to 11 residues.

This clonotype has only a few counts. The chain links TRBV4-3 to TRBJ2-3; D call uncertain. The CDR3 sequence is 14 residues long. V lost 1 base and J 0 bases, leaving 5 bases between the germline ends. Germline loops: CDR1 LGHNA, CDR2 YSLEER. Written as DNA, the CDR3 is TGCGCCAGCAGCCAAGCATGGAGCACAGATACGCAGTATTTT. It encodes CASSQAWSTDTQYF.

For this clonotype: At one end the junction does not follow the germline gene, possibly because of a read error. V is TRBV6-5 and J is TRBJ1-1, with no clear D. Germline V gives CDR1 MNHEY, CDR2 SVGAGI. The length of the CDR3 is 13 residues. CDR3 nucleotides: TGTGCCAGCAGTGACTCCGGCCGCACTGAAGCTTTCTTT. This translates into CASSDSGRTEAFF.

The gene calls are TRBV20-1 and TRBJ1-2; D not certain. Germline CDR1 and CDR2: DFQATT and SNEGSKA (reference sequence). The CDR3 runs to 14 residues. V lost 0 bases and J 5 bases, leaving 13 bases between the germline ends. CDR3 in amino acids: CSARDAVLGYGYTF. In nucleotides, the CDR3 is TGCAGTGCTAGAGATGCCGTCTTAGGATATGGCTACACCTTC.

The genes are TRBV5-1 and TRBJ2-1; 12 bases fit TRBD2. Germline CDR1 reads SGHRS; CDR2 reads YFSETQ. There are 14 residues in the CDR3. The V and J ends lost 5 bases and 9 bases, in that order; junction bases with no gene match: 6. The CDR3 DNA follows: TGCGCCAGCAGTTTTACTAGCGGGGGGATTGAGCAGTTCTTC. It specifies CASSFTSGGIEQFF. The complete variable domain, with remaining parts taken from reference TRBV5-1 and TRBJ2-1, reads KAGVTQTPRYLIKTRGQQVTLSCSPISGHRSVSWYQQTPGQGLQFLFEYFSETQRNKGNFPGRFSGRQFSNSRSEMNVSTLELGDSALYLCASSFTSGGIEQFFGPGTRLTVL.